The 17 T cell receptor beta chains below all came from one sample that was sequenced in a study of shared clonotypes between healthy human individuals. Profiled with immunoSEQ multiplex PCR; TCRdb holds only in-frame clones, not every one. Found here are around 600,000 clones, approximately 95% of them singletons; the top ten hold about 0.11%. Naive CD8 cells, CD45RO-negative and positively selected for CCR7, excluded terminally differentiated effector memory CD45RA+ cells. The sequencing input was naive CD8+ T cells sorted from blood. The receptors derive from a woman between 25 and 40 years old in good health.

V usage is TRBV13 and J usage is TRBJ2-1; 8 bases map to TRBD2. The CDR3 is 15 amino acids. V gave up 2 bases and J gave up 6 bases; unmatched junction bases: 6. Germline V gene data show CDR1 as PRHDT and CDR2 as FYEKMQ (reference sequence). The DNA of the CDR3 is TGTGCCAGCAGCTTAAAGCGGGAGATCTTCAATGAGCAGTTCTTC. Translated: CASSLKREIFNEQFF.

The rearrangement uses TRBV4-1 and TRBJ1-4, with D hard to call. The CDR3 loop spans 12 amino acids. V lost 3 bases to trimming and J lost 6 bases, with 5 bases between them. Germline V gene data show CDR1 as MGHRA and CDR2 as YSYEKL. The CDR3 sequence is CASSQNDEKLFF. DNA for the CDR3: TGCGCCAGCAGCCAGAACGATGAAAAACTGTTTTTT.

The chain carries TRBV15 and TRBJ2-1, with 15 bases aligning to TRBD2. CDR3 length: 18 amino acids. The germline V gene has CDR1 LNHNV and CDR2 YYDKDF (reference sequence). V was clipped by 2 bases and J by 9 bases; unmatched bases: 11. The CDR3 sequence is CATSRKMRTSGRAGEQFF. CDR3 bases: TGTGCCACCAGCAGAAAGATGAGGACTAGCGGGAGGGCTGGTGAGCAGTTCTTC. Complete variable domain (other parts from reference TRBV15 and TRBJ2-1): DAMVIQNPRYQVTQFGKPVTLSCSQTLNHNVMYWYQQKSSQAPKLLFHYYDKDFNNEADTPDNFQSRRPNTSFCFLDIRSPGLGDTAMYLCATSRKMRTSGRAGEQFFGPGTRLTVL.

This sequence joins TRBV2 and TRBJ2-5, with a possible D match to TRBD1 (6 bases). CDR3 size: 11 residues. Trimming cost V 9 bases and J 4 bases, with 9 bases left between them. Germline V lookup: CDR1 SNHLY, CDR2 FYNNEI. CDR3 in DNA: TGTGCCAGACAGGGTTTAGAGACCCAGTACTTC. Translation: CARQGLETQYF.

The CDR3 coding sequence is TGTGCTAGTGGTTTGGTAGCCCTAGGGGCCCGTCGCGGCAATGAGCAGTTCTTC. It translates to CASGLVALGARRGNEQFF. The J gene is TRBJ2-1, the V gene TRBV12-5, with D perhaps TRBD1 (5 bases). Germline V lookup: CDR1 LGHNT, CDR2 FRNRAP. The ends were cut back, 0 bases at V and 6 bases at J, with 21 bases in the middle. CDR3 length: 18 amino acids. Full variable domain (rest looked up from reference TRBV12-5 and TRBJ2-1): DARVTQTPRHKVTEMGQEVTMRCQPILGHNTVFWYRQTMMQGLELLAYFRNRAPLDDSGMPKDRFSAEMPDATLATLKIQPSEPRDSAVYFCASGLVALGARRGNEQFFGPGTRLTVL.

V usage is TRBV29-1 and J usage is TRBJ2-7; 14 bases map to TRBD2. This CDR3 region has 17 residues. V was clipped by 4 bases and J by 2 bases; unmatched bases: 10. Germline V gene lookup returns CDR1 SQVTM and CDR2 ANQGSEA. This chain's CDR3 is CSVAGTSGRLQTYEQYF. The CDR3 DNA reads as TGCAGCGTTGCTGGGACTAGCGGGAGACTTCAAACCTACGAGCAGTACTTC.

V and J are TRBV7-9 and TRBJ2-1, with no clear D. The V gene lost 4 bases and the J gene lost 9 bases, with 10 bases spanning the gap. The CDR3 spans 12 residues. Germline lookup yields CDR1 SEHNR and CDR2 FQNEAQ (reference sequence). The DNA of the CDR3 is TGTGCCAGCAGCTCGCATTTAGGTGAGCAGTTCTTC. This gives the protein CASSSHLGEQFF.

The V gene is TRBV4-1, the J gene TRBJ1-4; 9 positions match TRBD1. Germline V gene sequence: CDR1 MGHRA, CDR2 YSYEKL. With 2 bases clipped from V and 10 bases from J, the junction kept 14 bases outside the gene matches. This CDR3 spans 17 amino acids. CDR3 in DNA: TGCGCCAGCAGCCAAATTGGGCGGACAGGGGATAGAAGAAAACTGTTTTTT. Residues: CASSQIGRTGDRRKLFF.

As for this clone: This CDR3 is also generated by other DNA sequences in the sample. The gene calls are TRBV11-2 and TRBJ2-7, with 7 bases lining up with TRBD2. From germline, CDR1 is SGHAT and CDR2 FQNNGV. The CDR3 sequence is 14 residues long. The trim removed 1 base at V and 4 bases at J, leaving 4 bases unmatched. CDR3: CASSLGLAVYEQYF. CDR3 in DNA: TGTGCCAGCAGCTTAGGGCTAGCGGTGTACGAGCAGTACTTC.

The chain links TRBV28 to TRBJ2-7, with D unresolved. Per the germline V gene, CDR1 is MDHEN and CDR2 is SYDVKM. This CDR3 region has 15 residues. V was shortened by 4 bases and J by 0 bases, with 13 bases between the two germline ends. CDR3 coding DNA: TGTGCCAGCAGTTCCGTTGGTTTGGTCTCCTACGAGCAGTACTTC. It specifies CASSSVGLVSYEQYF.

The chain employs TRBV28 and TRBJ1-1; D unresolved. Deletions cut 0 bases from V and 8 bases from J, with 16 bases between. CDR3 size: 15 residues. Germline CDR1 and CDR2: MDHEN and SYDVKM. CDR3 region: CASSLWVGRETEAFF. CDR3 coding DNA: TGTGCCAGCAGTTTATGGGTCGGCCGAGAGACGGAAGCTTTCTTT.

The rearrangement joins TRBV25-1 to TRBJ2-2, with D maybe TRBD1 (5 bases). Germline V lookup: CDR1 MGHDK, CDR2 SYGVNS. This CDR3 has 11 amino acids. V lost 10 bases, J lost 6 bases, and 9 bases lay in between. Written as DNA, the CDR3 is TGTGCCACAGGGATCGCCGGGGAGCTGTTTTTT. Amino acid sequence: CATGIAGELFF. Complete variable domain (other parts from reference TRBV25-1 and TRBJ2-2): EADIYQTPRYLVIGTGKKITLECSQTMGHDKMYWYQQDPGMELHLIHYSYGVNSTEKGDLSSESTVSRIRTEHFPLTLESARPSHTSQYLCATGIAGELFFGEGSRLTVL.

V and J are TRBV27 and TRBJ2-1; a weak D match, TRBD2 (6 bases). The CDR3 runs to 16 residues. Trimming shortened V by 1 base and J by 1 base, and 11 bases separated the two germline ends. CDR1 MNHEY and CDR2 SMNVEV come from the germline V gene (reference sequence). The CDR3 region is CASSLLGRESYNEQFF. CDR3 coding DNA: TGTGCCAGCAGTTTATTGGGACGGGAGTCCTACAATGAGCAGTTCTTC.

The chain carries TRBV27 and TRBJ2-2; D perhaps matches TRBD2 (5 bases). Germline values: CDR1 MNHEY, CDR2 SMNVEV (reference sequence). The CDR3 runs 15 residues. The V end was cut by 6 bases, the J end by 0 bases, with 11 bases between. The DNA for the CDR3 is TGTGCCAGCAGGCTTGGAGGTGCGAACACCGGGGAGCTGTTTTTT. Its protein is CASRLGGANTGELFF.

The chain couples TRBV28 to TRBJ2-1, with a tentative D call TRBD2 (7 bases). Germline loops: CDR1 MDHEN, CDR2 SYDVKM. V lost 6 bases, J lost 7 bases, and 19 bases lay in between. The CDR3 extends over 15 amino acids. CDR3: CASSPGRGGLNEQFF. CDR3 sequence (DNA): TGTGCCAGCAGCCCTGGTAGGGGGGGGTTGAATGAGCAGTTCTTC.

On this clone itself: Other DNA sequences from this sample encode an identical CDR3 as well. The rearrangement links TRBV5-5 to TRBJ2-7; D is unresolved. With 1 base removed from V and 4 bases from J, the gap between germline ends came to 6 bases. This CDR3 contains 12 residues. Per the germline V gene, CDR1 is SGHKS and CDR2 is YYEKEE (reference sequence). The CDR3 nucleotides read TGTGCCAGCAGCTTGTCTAGTTACGAGCAGTACTTC. Its translation is CASSLSSYEQYF.

The chain recombines TRBV11-2 with TRBJ2-1, with 7 bases fitting TRBD2. Trimming at V came to 1 base and at J to 8 bases, leaving 5 bases not matched to a gene. There are 14 residues in the CDR3. Germline V gene lookup returns CDR1 SGHAT and CDR2 FQNNGV. The CDR3 loop reads CASSLGGRADEQFF. CDR3 DNA: TGTGCCAGCAGCTTAGGAGGGAGGGCGGATGAGCAGTTCTTC.